The 18 T cell receptor beta chains listed next were all sequenced from one sample in a study of cytomegalovirus exposure and HLA in healthy donors. The PCR used 60 Vbeta and 13 Jbeta primers. Assay used: immunoSEQ multiplex PCR; TCRdb lists only in-frame clones, some missing. The sample has around 100,000 clones, approximately 70% seen once. The specimen was PBMCs. These receptor sequences come from a man between 35 and 55 years old in good health and CMV-seropositive.

This clone was detected only once. The genes are TRBV6-5 and TRBJ2-7; no clear D gene. V was shortened by 4 bases and J by 7 bases, with 8 bases between the two germline ends. The germline V gene has CDR1 MNHEY and CDR2 SVGAGI. The CDR3 runs 11 residues. The CDR3 sequence: CASSSPKEQYF. DNA of the CDR3: TGTGCCAGCAGTTCCCCTAAGGAGCAGTACTTC.

This clone appeared a few times. The chain carries TRBV18 and TRBJ2-5; D perhaps matches TRBD2 (5 bases). The CDR3 covers 14 residues. V lost 2 bases and J lost 5, with 12 bases in between. Germline lookup yields CDR1 KGHSH and CDR2 LQKENI. CDR3 bases: TGTGCCAGCTCACCAAGGACTGCACACGAGACCCAGTACTTC. This encodes CASSPRTAHETQYF.

The chain has TRBV30 and TRBJ2-7; TRBD1 aligns across 8 bases. The CDR3 is made up of 12 amino acids. The germline V gene encodes CDR1 GTSNPN and CDR2 SVGIG (reference sequence). The CDR3 loop reads CAGTGDFYEQYF. CDR3 nucleotide sequence: TGTGCTGGGACAGGAGATTTCTACGAGCAGTACTTC.

V is TRBV13 and J is TRBJ2-2; D might be TRBD2 (6 bases). Trimming took off 5 bases at V and 4 bases at J, with 20 bases between the two ends. CDR1 is PRHDT, CDR2 FYEKMQ, per germline (reference sequence). The CDR3 extends over 17 amino acids. The CDR3 nucleotides read TGTGCCAGCAGCCTCTCCATAAGGAGGGAGAGCACCGGGGAGCTGTTTTTT. Translating it yields CASSLSIRRESTGELFF.

V is TRBV6-1 and J is TRBJ2-1; 11 positions agree with TRBD2. V lost 4 bases to trimming and J lost 9 bases; unmatched junction nucleotides: 5. There are 14 residues in the CDR3. The germline V gene has CDR1 MNHNS and CDR2 SASEGT. CDR3 in DNA: TGTGCCAGCAGTGGGAGTAGCGGGAGGGTTGAGCAGTTCTTC. It codes for CASSGSSGRVEQFF.

This clone was observed a few times. This chain connects TRBV6-6 to TRBJ2-1; D not resolved. The CDR3 consists of 10 residues. The germline V gene encodes CDR1 MNHNY and CDR2 SVGAGI (reference sequence). Deletions cut 5 bases from V and 10 bases from J, with 6 bases between. The CDR3 loop reads CASSGGEQFF. In DNA, the CDR3 is TGTGCCAGCAGTGGTGGCGAGCAGTTCTTC.

The table lists this clone with a count of one. The chain links TRBV29-1 to TRBJ1-2; no clear D gene. This CDR3 spans 11 amino acids. The V end was cut by 4 bases, the J end by 8 bases, with 11 bases between. CDR1 and CDR2 (germline): SQVTM, ANQGSEA. This CDR3 is CSVAGYGGYTF. Written as DNA, the CDR3 is TGCAGCGTTGCAGGATACGGCGGCTACACCTTC.

This clone is judged medium-sized. This chain connects TRBV7-9 to TRBJ2-5; 11 bases line up with TRBD2. With V trimmed by 7 bases and J by 0 bases, 1 base remained unmatched. Per the germline V gene, CDR1 is SEHNR and CDR2 is FQNEAQ (reference sequence). The CDR3 consists of 14 residues. The CDR3 DNA sequence: TGTGCCAGCACTAGCGGGGGGTACCAAGAGACCCAGTACTTC. Its translation: CASTSGGYQETQYF.

Judged by abundance, this clone is medium-sized. The V and J genes are TRBV6-4 and TRBJ2-3, with D maybe TRBD2 (6 bases). The CDR3 totals 13 residues. V dropped 2 bases and J dropped 3 bases, with 6 bases sitting between them. The germline CDR1 and CDR2 sequences are MRHNA and SNTAGT. This CDR3 is CASSDAGTDTQYF. CDR3 coding DNA: TGTGCCAGCAGTGACGCGGGGACAGATACGCAGTATTTT.

The chain recombines TRBV6-6 with TRBJ2-5; 10 positions match TRBD2. The ends lost 2 bases at V and 9 bases at J; junction bases unmatched: 3. Germline CDR1 and CDR2: MNHNY and SVGAGI (reference sequence). This CDR3 is 13 amino acids long. The CDR3 spells CASSYQREGAQYF. The CDR3 nucleotides are TGTGCCAGCAGTTACCAGCGGGAGGGGGCCCAGTACTTC.

The chain uses TRBV5-1 and TRBJ2-1; 11 nucleotides match TRBD2. This CDR3 spans 15 amino acids. V shed 0 bases, J shed 7 bases, and the junction held 3 bases outside the gene matches. Germline V lookup: CDR1 SGHRS, CDR2 YFSETQ. The CDR3 reads CASSLVAGGLNEQFF. The DNA of the CDR3 is TGCGCCAGCAGCTTGGTAGCGGGAGGGTTAAATGAGCAGTTCTTC.

This clone was picked up a small number of times. Here the CDR3 reads CASSPQLEQPQHF. The CDR3 coding sequence is TGTGCCAGCAGCCCACAGTTGGAACAGCCCCAGCATTTT. This rearrangement joins TRBV6-6 to TRBJ1-5; D not certain. In germline, CDR1 is MNHNY, CDR2 SVGAGI (reference sequence). The germline V and J ends were trimmed by 6 bases and 7 bases, with 13 bases remaining between them. The CDR3 loop spans 13 amino acids.

The CDR3, as DNA: TGTGCCAGCAGGGGGGCAGGGGGGATAGGGCCCCAGCATTTT. Its translation: CASRGAGGIGPQHF. The chain is built from TRBV28 and TRBJ1-5; 7 bases map to TRBD1. This CDR3 is built from 14 residues. Trimming cost V 6 bases and J 9 bases; bases outside gene matches: 11. CDR1 MDHEN and CDR2 SYDVKM come from the germline V gene.

V and J are TRBV5-6 and TRBJ1-2; 9 nucleotides agree with TRBD1. CDR1 SGHDT and CDR2 YYEEEE come from the germline V gene. Trimming at V came to 2 bases and at J to 7 bases, leaving 3 bases not matched to a gene. The CDR3 spans 13 residues. CDR3 residues: CASSFRGQGGYTF. The CDR3 DNA reads TGTGCCAGCAGCTTTAGGGGACAGGGTGGCTACACCTTC. Full variable domain (remainder filled in from reference TRBV5-6 and TRBJ1-2): DAGVTQSPTHLIKTRGQQVTLRCSPKSGHDTVSWYQQALGQGPQFIFQYYEEEERQRGNFPDRFSGHQFPNYSSELNVNALLLGDSALYLCASSFRGQGGYTFGSGTRLTVV.

This clone was recorded a few times. J is TRBJ1-4 and V is TRBV30, with D hard to call. V was shortened by 3 bases and J by 8 bases, with 10 bases between the two germline ends. CDR3 size: 12 residues. Germline-derived CDR1 and CDR2 are GTSNPN and SVGIG (reference sequence). CDR3 bases: TGTGCCTGGAGGGACTCCGGGGAAAAACTGTTTTTT. This encodes CAWRDSGEKLFF.

The DNA for the CDR3 is TGTGCCAGCAACCCCGGGGGGGGAGAGACCCAGTACTTC. Protein product: CASNPGGGETQYF. The J gene is TRBJ2-5, the V gene TRBV7-2; 8 nucleotides align to TRBD2. CDR3 length equals 13 residues. V gave up 7 bases and J gave up 4 bases; unmatched junction bases: 5. CDR1 is SGHTA and CDR2 is FQGNSA in the germline V gene.

V usage is TRBV11-3 and J usage is TRBJ1-1, with D possibly being TRBD1 (5 bases). Trimming cost V 5 bases and J 7 bases, with 14 bases left between them. This CDR3 spans 13 amino acids. Looked up from germline, CDR1 is SGHNT and CDR2 is YENEEA. DNA for the CDR3: TGTGCCAGCAGCCTCACGGGGGAGGATGAAGCTTTCTTT. Amino acids: CASSLTGEDEAFF. The variable domain in full, with the rest retrieved from reference TRBV11-3 and TRBJ1-1, is EAGVVQSPRYKIIEKKQPVAFWCNPISGHNTLYWYLQNLGQGPELLIRYENEEAVDDSQLPKDRFSAERLKGVDSTLKIQPAELGDSAVYLCASSLTGEDEAFFGQGTRLTVV.

V is TRBV6-6 and J is TRBJ1-4; D is ambiguous. V was trimmed by 6 bases and J by 8 bases, leaving 13 bases between them. The length of the CDR3 is 13 residues. The V gene's germline CDR1 is MNHNY and CDR2 SVGAGI (reference sequence). CDR3 loop: CASSPGSREKLFF. The CDR3 nucleotides are TGTGCCAGCAGCCCGGGGTCGAGAGAAAAACTGTTTTTT.